This T cell receptor beta chain was recorded in a study of blood T cell repertoires in COVID-19. One Seattle source followed patients from active infection through their disease course. V lost 6 bases, J lost 8 bases, and 18 bases stayed unmatched. This CDR3 region has 17 residues. The germline V gene has CDR1 WNHNN and CDR2 SYGVQD (reference sequence). As handled by the study authors: For nucleated cells, counts were estimated from reference gene primer amplification. Clones were read by immunoSEQ multiplex PCR, and TCRdb kept only the in-frame ones, dropping some. The V and J calls and clone size are taken from that table; D and trimming were inferred from the DNA. Among around 76,000 clones listed, roughly 84% were seen once.

The chain is built from TRBV10-1 and TRBJ1-2; 10 nucleotides align to TRBD1. This TCR was recovered from a man aged 25 to 40 with COVID-19, enrolled during active disease. The sequenced sample consisted of peripheral blood. The CDR3 DNA is TGCGCCAGCAGGGACGCCCCCGGGACAGGGGTCCTGGGAGGCTACACCTTC. Encoded protein: CASRDAPGTGVLGGYTF.